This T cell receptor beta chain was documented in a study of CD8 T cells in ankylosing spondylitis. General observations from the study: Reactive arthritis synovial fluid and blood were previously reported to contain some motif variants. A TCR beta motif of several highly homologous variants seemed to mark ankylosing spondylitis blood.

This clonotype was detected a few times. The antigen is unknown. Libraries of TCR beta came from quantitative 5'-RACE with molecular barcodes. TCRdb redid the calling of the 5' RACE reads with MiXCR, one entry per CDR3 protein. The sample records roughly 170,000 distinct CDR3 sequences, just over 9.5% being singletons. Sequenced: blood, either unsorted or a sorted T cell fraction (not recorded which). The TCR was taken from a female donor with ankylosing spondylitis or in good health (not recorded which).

The CDR3 sequence is CASSPGPRNTGELFF. In DNA form, the CDR3 reads TGTGCCAGCAGTCCGGGACCTAGGAACACCGGGGAGCTGTTTTTT. The V call is TRBV12-3 or TRBV12-4, the J call TRBJ2-2, with D tentatively TRBD1 or TRBD2 (5 bases each). The CDR3 runs to 15 residues. V lost 5 bases to trimming and J lost 1 base, with 11 bases between them.